Detailed here is one TCR beta chain. Its antigen is not identified. This record belongs to a study of T cells in localized non-small cell lung cancer. Study findings and constraints: Investigators sequenced only a single tumor region, leaving heterogeneity possible. Out of the top 100 tumor clones, a median approximately 57 were seen in adjacent lung.

This CDR3 spans 14 amino acids. Losses at the gene ends were 8 bases for V and 4 bases for J; bases not matched to a gene: 10. From germline, CDR1 is ENHRY and CDR2 SYGVKD. Profiled with immunoSEQ multiplex PCR; TCRdb holds only in-frame clones, not every one. This sample has some 30,000 clones, with roughly 78% found just once. This sequence joins TRBV10-3 and TRBJ1-1; TRBD1 agrees at 7 bases. The source material was peripheral blood, sampled before any cancer treatment. The receptor was derived from a male donor aged 60 or older with stage II squamous cell lung carcinoma. The CDR3 loop reads CAIRTGVVGTEAFF. The CDR3 DNA reads TGTGCCATCCGCACAGGGGTGGTTGGCACTGAAGCTTTCTTT.